This T cell receptor (beta chain) was sequenced for a study of blood T cell repertoires in COVID-19. Background on the study: From the United States, Italy and Spain came samples of acute and convalescent COVID-19. From T cells, B-cell-depleted T cells, or PBMCs came the material, which was cDNA or gDNA.

Trimming cost V 6 bases and J 9 bases; bases outside gene matches: 14. Per germline, CDR1 SGHTA and CDR2 FQGNSA. CDR3 length equals 15 residues. In the source study's methods: Nucleated cell number was recorded as an estimate derived from reference gene primer amplification. Assay: immunoSEQ multiplex PCR; the TCRdb copy retains only in-frame clones and omits some. That table furnishes V, J and clone size, whereas the DNA furnished D and trimming. Here the sample spans roughly 43,000 clones, 86% being singletons. Sequencing was carried out using peripheral blood. This chain uses TRBV7-2 with TRBJ2-1, with 7 nucleotides matching TRBD1. This sequence was found in a man between 60 and 70 years old with active COVID-19. CDR3 in DNA: TGTGCCAGCAGTTACAGGGGTTCTCCCAGTTCTGAGCAGTTCTTC. It translates to CASSYRGSPSSEQFF.